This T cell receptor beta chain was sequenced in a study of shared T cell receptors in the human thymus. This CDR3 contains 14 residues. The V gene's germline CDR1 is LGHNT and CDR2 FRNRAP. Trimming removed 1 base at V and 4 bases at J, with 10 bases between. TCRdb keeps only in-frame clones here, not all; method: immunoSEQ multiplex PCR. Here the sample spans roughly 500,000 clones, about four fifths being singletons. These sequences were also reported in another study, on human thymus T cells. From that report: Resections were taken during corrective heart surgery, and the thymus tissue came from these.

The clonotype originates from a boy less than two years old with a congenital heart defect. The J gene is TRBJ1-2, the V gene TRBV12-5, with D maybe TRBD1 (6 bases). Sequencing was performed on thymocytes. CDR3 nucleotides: TGTGCTAGTGGTTTGGGACAGGACCTCTATGGCTACACCTTC. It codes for CASGLGQDLYGYTF.